One TCR beta chain is described in this entry. The specificity of this receptor is unknown. Per-base quality was not reported, and no clone a single base away is much larger than it. Synthetic TCR analog templates were spiked into each PCR to estimate absolute template abundance from read counts. TCRbeta CDR3 regions were amplified from genomic DNA with bias-controlled V and J gene primers using the immunoSEQ assay. Rearranged TCRbeta segments were sequenced at approximately 20X coverage. In the source study's methods: Sequencing errors were corrected by clustering and CDR3s were annotated against IMGT to assign V, D and J genes. Downstream analyses used only productive TCRbeta rearrangements, leaving out any out-of-frame or stop-codon sequences. Clonality was computed as one minus Shannon entropy normalized by the log of the number of unique productive sequences. Clones differing between time points or between blood and tumor were identified using Fisher's exact test with Benjamini-Hochberg correction, with an adjusted p below 0.01 applied as the threshold. TCRdb re-hosts the immuneACCESS table, in-frame sequences only. Its copies lack some clones; in the studies checked, an unresolved V gene accounts for under half of them, and the cause for the rest is not known. V, J and clone size are those of that table, while D and trimming were read from the DNA. The sample table holds 20,000 to 30,000 clones, of which roughly 83% were seen once. The leading ten clones occupy around 9.5% of the sample.

A cohort of around 29 patients with locally advanced or metastatic urothelial carcinoma, treated at Memorial Sloan Kettering on a trial protocol, was included. Peripheral blood mononuclear cells were collected from each patient pretreatment and during treatment, giving between 1 and 8 total time points per patient. The Qiagen DNeasy Blood extraction kit was used to purify genomic DNA from total PBMCs and tumor samples. PBMCs were collected pretreatment and during treatment, and were isolated and stored as previously described. This record belongs to a study of PD-L1 blockade in urothelial cancer (dated by TCRdb to 2017 to 2019). In the study overall: Therapy was started in the mid-2010s for all patients, and atezolizumab 1,200 mg was administered intravenously every 3 weeks. About 10 patients achieved durable clinical benefit and around 19 did not. The study, an exploratory multi-omic analysis, examined somatic, immune and clinical correlates of response to PD-L1 blockade with atezolizumab in urothelial cancer. About 85% of the roughly 29 patients were identified as males with urothelial cancer of bladder origin, and a prior smoking history was reported by 18 of 29 patients. Blood samples gave median yields of approximately 130,000 T cells and 65,000 to 85,000 unique TCRs, along with a median clonality of approximately 0.08. Blood samples were analyzed 3 weeks after the start of treatment (second dose) and 6 weeks after the start of treatment. Pretreatment tumor samples and matched peripheral blood, collected serially before and after atezolizumab treatment, underwent TCR sequencing. Whole exome sequencing and RNA sequencing of pretreatment tumors were performed alongside TCR sequencing in the same patients. Pretreatment blood TCR-seq was available for twenty-nine patients, at least one posttreatment blood collection was obtained for around 24 patients, and tumor TCR-seq was available for around 24 patients. Patients had an ECOG performance status of 0 or 1 and had received between 0 and 3 prior chemotherapy regimens. Durable clinical benefit was defined as progression-free survival longer than 6 months, and TCR features were also tested against progression-free and overall survival.

The CDR1 and CDR2 encoded by the germline V gene are SGHDT and YYEEEE. Trimming at the junction amounts to 2 bases on V and 0 bases on J, and the germline ends lie 13 bases apart. The CDR3 spans 16 residues, from the cysteine through the phenylalanine. The entry retains the CDR3 DNA only, 48 bases that are in frame from base 1. The full study reports these points: Patients with durable benefit showed greater expansion of tumor-associated TCR clones in peripheral blood 3 weeks after starting treatment (n of about 20, p = 0.022). Small sample size (n ≈ 27) and many exploratory analyses mean the results are intended to be hypothesis-generating. Improved progression-free and overall survival was found to be associated with pretreatment peripheral blood TCR clonality below the median.

The sequence joins TRBV5-6 to TRBJ2-3; the D gene is unclear. The receptor was isolated from a man between 65 and 85 years old with urothelial cancer. Sample: PBMCs, taken around atezolizumab (anti-PD-L1) treatment. The CDR3 region: CASSLTVSPSTDTQYF. The DNA sequence is as follows: TGTGCCAGCAGCTTAACAGTCTCCCCTAGCACAGATACGCAGTATTTT.